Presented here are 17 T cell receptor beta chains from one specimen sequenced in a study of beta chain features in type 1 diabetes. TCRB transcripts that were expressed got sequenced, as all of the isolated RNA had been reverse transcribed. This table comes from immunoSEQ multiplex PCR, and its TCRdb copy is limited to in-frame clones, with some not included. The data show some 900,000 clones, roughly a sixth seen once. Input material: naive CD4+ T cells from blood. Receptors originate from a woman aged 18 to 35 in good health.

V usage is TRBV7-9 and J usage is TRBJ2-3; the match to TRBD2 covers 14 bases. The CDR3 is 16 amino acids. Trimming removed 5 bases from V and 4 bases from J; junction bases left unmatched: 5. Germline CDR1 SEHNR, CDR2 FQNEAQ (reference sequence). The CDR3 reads CASSSGTSGSPDTQYF. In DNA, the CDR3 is TGTGCCAGCAGCAGCGGGACTAGCGGGAGTCCAGATACGCAGTATTTT. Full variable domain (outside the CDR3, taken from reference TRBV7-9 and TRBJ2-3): DTGVSQNPRHKITKRGQNVTFRCDPISEHNRLYWYRQTLGQGPEFLTYFQNEAQLEKSRLLSDRFSAERPKGSFSTLEIQRTEQGDSAMYLCASSSGTSGSPDTQYFGPGTRLTVL.

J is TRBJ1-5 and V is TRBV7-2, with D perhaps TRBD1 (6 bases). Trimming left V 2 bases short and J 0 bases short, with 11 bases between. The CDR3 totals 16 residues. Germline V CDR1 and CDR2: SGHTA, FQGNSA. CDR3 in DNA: TGTGCCAGCAGCTTATCCGGGACAAATAGCAATCAGCCCCAGCATTTT. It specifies CASSLSGTNSNQPQHF. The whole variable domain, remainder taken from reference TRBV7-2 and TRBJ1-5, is GAGVSQSPSNKVTEKGKDVELRCDPISGHTALYWYRQSLGQGLEFLIYFQGNSAPDKSGLPSDRFSAERTGGSVSTLTIQRTQQEDSAVYLCASSLSGTNSNQPQHFGDGTRLSIL.

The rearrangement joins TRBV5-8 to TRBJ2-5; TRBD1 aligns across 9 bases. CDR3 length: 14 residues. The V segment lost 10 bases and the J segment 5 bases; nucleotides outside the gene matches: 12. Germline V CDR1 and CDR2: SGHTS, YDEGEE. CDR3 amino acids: CAGTSTGGWETQYF. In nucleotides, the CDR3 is TGTGCCGGAACATCAACAGGGGGCTGGGAGACCCAGTACTTC. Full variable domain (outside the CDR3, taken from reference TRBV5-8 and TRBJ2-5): EAGVTQSPTHLIKTRGQQATLRCSPISGHTSVYWYQQALGLGLQFLLWYDEGEERNRGNFPPRFSGRQFPNYSSELNVNALELEDSALYLCAGTSTGGWETQYFGPGTRLLVL.

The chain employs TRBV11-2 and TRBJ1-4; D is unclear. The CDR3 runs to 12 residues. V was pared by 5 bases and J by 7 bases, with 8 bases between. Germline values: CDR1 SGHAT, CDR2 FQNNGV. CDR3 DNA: TGTGCCAGCAGCCTGAAGCGTGAAAAACTGTTTTTT. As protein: CASSLKREKLFF.

CDR3 coding DNA: TGTGCCAGCAGCTTCTACCAAGAGACCCAGTACTTC. Translating it yields CASSFYQETQYF. This chain uses TRBV7-2 with TRBJ2-5; D call uncertain. CDR3 size: 12 residues. The V gene's germline CDR1 is SGHTA and CDR2 FQGNSA. V was shortened by 3 bases and J by 0 bases, with 2 bases between the two germline ends.

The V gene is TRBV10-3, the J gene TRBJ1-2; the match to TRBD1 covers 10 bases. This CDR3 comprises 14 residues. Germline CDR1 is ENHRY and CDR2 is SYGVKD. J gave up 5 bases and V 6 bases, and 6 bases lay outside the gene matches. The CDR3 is CAIRETGGRYGYTF. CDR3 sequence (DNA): TGTGCCATCAGGGAGACAGGGGGCCGTTATGGCTACACCTTC.

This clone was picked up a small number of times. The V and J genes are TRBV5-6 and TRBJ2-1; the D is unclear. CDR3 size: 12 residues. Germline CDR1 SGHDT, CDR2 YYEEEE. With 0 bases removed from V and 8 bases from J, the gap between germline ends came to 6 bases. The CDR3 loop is CASSLGRDEQFF. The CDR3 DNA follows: TGTGCCAGCAGCTTGGGACGCGATGAGCAGTTCTTC. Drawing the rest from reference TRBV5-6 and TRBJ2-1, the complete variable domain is DAGVTQSPTHLIKTRGQQVTLRCSPKSGHDTVSWYQQALGQGPQFIFQYYEEEERQRGNFPDRFSGHQFPNYSSELNVNALLLGDSALYLCASSLGRDEQFFGPGTRLTVL.

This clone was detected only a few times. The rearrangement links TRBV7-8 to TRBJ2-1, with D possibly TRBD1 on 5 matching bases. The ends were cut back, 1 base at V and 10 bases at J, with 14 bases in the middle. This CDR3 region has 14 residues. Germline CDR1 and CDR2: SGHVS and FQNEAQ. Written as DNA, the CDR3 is TGTGCCAGCAGCTTAGTGGAGCAGGGTCGCGAGCAGTTCTTC. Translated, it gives CASSLVEQGREQFF. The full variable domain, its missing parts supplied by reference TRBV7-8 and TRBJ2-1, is GAGVSQSPRYKVAKRGQDVALRCDPISGHVSLFWYQQALGQGPEFLTYFQNEAQLDKSGLPSDRFFAERPEGSVSTLKIQRTQQEDSAVYLCASSLVEQGREQFFGPGTRLTVL.

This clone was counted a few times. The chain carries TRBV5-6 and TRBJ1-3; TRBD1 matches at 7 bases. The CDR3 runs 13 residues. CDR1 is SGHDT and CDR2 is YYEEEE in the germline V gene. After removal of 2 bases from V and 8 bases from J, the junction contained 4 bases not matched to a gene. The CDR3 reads CASSLTGEDTIYF. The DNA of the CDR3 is TGTGCCAGCAGCTTAACAGGGGAGGACACCATATATTTT.

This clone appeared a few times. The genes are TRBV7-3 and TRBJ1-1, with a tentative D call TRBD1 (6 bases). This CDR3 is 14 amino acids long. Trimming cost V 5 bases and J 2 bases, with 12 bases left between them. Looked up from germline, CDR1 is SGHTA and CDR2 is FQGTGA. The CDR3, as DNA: TGTGCCAGCAGCCAACAGGGACTTAACACTGAAGCTTTCTTT. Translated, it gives CASSQQGLNTEAFF.

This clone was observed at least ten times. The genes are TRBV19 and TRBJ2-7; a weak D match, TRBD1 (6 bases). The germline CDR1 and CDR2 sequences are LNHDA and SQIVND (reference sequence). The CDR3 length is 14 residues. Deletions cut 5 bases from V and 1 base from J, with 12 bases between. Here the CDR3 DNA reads TGTGCCAGTAGTGCTTTGGACAGATCCTACGAGCAGTACTTC. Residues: CASSALDRSYEQYF.

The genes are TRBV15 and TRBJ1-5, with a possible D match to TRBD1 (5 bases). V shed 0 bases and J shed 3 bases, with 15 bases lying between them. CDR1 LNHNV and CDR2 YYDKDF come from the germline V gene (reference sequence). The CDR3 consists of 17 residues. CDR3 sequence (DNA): TGTGCCACCAGCAGAGATTTCGGGGGGTTAGACAATCAGCCCCAGCATTTT. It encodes CATSRDFGGLDNQPQHF.

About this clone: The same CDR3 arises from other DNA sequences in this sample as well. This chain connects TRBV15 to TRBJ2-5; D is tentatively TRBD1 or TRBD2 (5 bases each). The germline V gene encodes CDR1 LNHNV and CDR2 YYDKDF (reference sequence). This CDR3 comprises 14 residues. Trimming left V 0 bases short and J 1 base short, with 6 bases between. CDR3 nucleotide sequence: TGTGCCACCAGCAGAGACGGGGCCCAAGAGACCCAGTACTTC. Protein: CATSRDGAQETQYF.

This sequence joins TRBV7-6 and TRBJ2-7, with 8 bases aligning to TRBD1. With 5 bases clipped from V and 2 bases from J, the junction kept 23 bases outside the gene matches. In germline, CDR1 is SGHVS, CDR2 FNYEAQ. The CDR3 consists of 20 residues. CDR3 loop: CASSPRGGGTGLKKTYEQYF. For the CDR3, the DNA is TGTGCCAGCAGCCCAAGGGGCGGCGGGACAGGTCTGAAAAAGACCTACGAGCAGTACTTC.

CDR3 amino acids: CASSFAEFASNNYEQYF. CDR3 in DNA: TGTGCCAGCAGTTTTGCCGAGTTCGCGAGTAATAACTACGAGCAGTACTTC. This sequence joins TRBV27 and TRBJ2-7; D not resolved. This CDR3 has 17 residues. Germline V lookup: CDR1 MNHEY, CDR2 SMNVEV (reference sequence). V was cut by 3 bases and J by 3 bases, with 21 bases left in between.

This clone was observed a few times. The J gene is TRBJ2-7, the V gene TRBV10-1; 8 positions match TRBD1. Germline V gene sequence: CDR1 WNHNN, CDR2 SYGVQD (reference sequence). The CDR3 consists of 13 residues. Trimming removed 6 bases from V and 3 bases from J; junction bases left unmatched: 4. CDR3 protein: CASSPGQVYEQYF. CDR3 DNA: TGCGCCAGCAGCCCGGGACAGGTCTACGAGCAGTACTTC.

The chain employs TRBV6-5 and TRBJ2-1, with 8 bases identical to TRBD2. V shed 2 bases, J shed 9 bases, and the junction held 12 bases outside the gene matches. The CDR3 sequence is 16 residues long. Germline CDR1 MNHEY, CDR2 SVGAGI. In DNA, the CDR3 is TGTGCCAGCAGTTACGGGACGGGAGGGCCTTTGGGTGAGCAGTTCTTC. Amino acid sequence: CASSYGTGGPLGEQFF.